These 11 T cell receptor beta chains share one sample of origin, sequenced in a study of OX40 agonist ivuxolimab in advanced cancers. The data were produced by immunoSEQ multiplex PCR, yet TCRdb's version contains in-frame clones alone and is incomplete. The table has around 62,000 clones, about nine tenths seen once. Material: CD4+ or CD8+ T cells sorted from blood, obtained in a trial of the OX40 agonist ivuxolimab. All receptors come from an adult with an advanced solid tumor such as melanoma, head and neck, liver or kidney cancer.

The chain couples TRBV7-9 to TRBJ2-5; possible D gene TRBD2, 5 bases. The ends were cut back, 4 bases at V and 4 bases at J, with 16 bases in the middle. CDR1 is SEHNR, CDR2 FQNEAQ, per germline (reference sequence). CDR3 length: 15 amino acids. The CDR3, as DNA: TGTGCCAGCAGCTCGGCCTCTAATGAGGGAGAGACCCAGTACTTC. Its protein is CASSSASNEGETQYF.

V gene TRBV16 combines with J gene TRBJ1-2; D call uncertain. Germline V gives CDR1 KGHSY, CDR2 FQNENV. The CDR3 has 16 amino acids. Trimming removed 2 bases from V and 4 bases from J, with 17 bases in between. CDR3 DNA: TGTGCCAGCAGCCAAAAACGTTCTTACAGTCCCTATGGCTACACCTTC. It yields the protein CASSQKRSYSPYGYTF.

The chain recombines TRBV7-6 with TRBJ2-2; TRBD2 is a possible D gene (6 bases). This CDR3 region has 14 residues. Germline V gene lookup returns CDR1 SGHVS and CDR2 FNYEAQ. V lost 5 bases to trimming and J lost 2 bases, with 9 bases between them. CDR3 protein: CASSPGVNTGELFF. The CDR3 DNA reads as TGTGCCAGCAGCCCGGGGGTAAACACCGGGGAGCTGTTTTTT.

This sequence joins TRBV15 and TRBJ2-2; perhaps TRBD1 as D (6 bases). The germline CDR1 and CDR2 sequences are LNHNV and YYDKDF (reference sequence). CDR3 length: 17 residues. The V end was cut by 5 bases, the J end by 4 bases, with 20 bases between. The CDR3 loop is CATSPRGGRDLTGELFF. The CDR3 nucleotides read TGTGCCACCAGCCCACGAGGGGGTCGGGACCTCACCGGGGAGCTGTTTTTT.

The gene calls are TRBV30 and TRBJ2-1; a weak D match, TRBD1 (6 bases). V lost 5 bases to trimming and J lost 7 bases, with 18 bases between them. This CDR3 is 14 amino acids long. In germline, CDR1 is GTSNPN, CDR2 SVGIG (reference sequence). CDR3 protein: CAWELTGIGNEQFF. The CDR3 nucleotides read TGTGCCTGGGAGTTGACAGGAATTGGGAATGAGCAGTTCTTC.

The rearrangement links TRBV9 to TRBJ2-1; D gene ambiguous. Germline lookup yields CDR1 SGDLS and CDR2 YYNGEE. CDR3 size: 15 residues. V was trimmed by 0 bases and J by 2 bases, leaving 9 bases between them. The CDR3 here is CASSVAETAYNEQFF. The CDR3 bases are TGTGCCAGCAGCGTAGCGGAGACCGCCTACAATGAGCAGTTCTTC.

This clone was seen only once. The chain has TRBV28 and TRBJ2-1; D is unresolved. This CDR3 is built from 14 residues. V lost 3 bases, J lost 9 bases, and 15 bases lay in between. The germline gives CDR1 MDHEN, CDR2 SYDVKM. CDR3 protein: CASSFDRGPGEQFF. As DNA, the CDR3 is TGTGCCAGCAGTTTTGATCGCGGCCCCGGTGAGCAGTTCTTC.

The V and J genes are TRBV9 and TRBJ2-2; D is uncertain. The length of the CDR3 is 12 residues. V lost 1 base and J lost 5, with 3 bases in between. Germline CDR1 reads SGDLS; CDR2 reads YYNGEE. The CDR3: CASSVRTGELFF. CDR3 coding DNA: TGTGCCAGCAGCGTAAGAACCGGGGAGCTGTTTTTT.

By proportion, this clone is medium-sized. The V and J genes are TRBV6-1 and TRBJ2-5; 14 positions match TRBD2. The CDR3 totals 15 residues. V gave up 4 bases and J gave up 2 bases; unmatched junction bases: 0. The germline V gene has CDR1 MNHNS and CDR2 SASEGT. The CDR3 DNA reads TGTGCCAGCAGTGGACTAGCGGGAGGGCAAGAGACCCAGTACTTC. Protein product: CASSGLAGGQETQYF.

As regards this clone: The same CDR3 also results from other DNA sequences found in this sample. The rearrangement uses TRBV9 and TRBJ2-1; unclear D gene. The germline CDR1 and CDR2 sequences are SGDLS and YYNGEE. The length of the CDR3 is 16 residues. Trimming removed 0 bases at V and 0 bases at J, with 10 bases between. CDR3 residues: CASSVVAVSSYNEQFF. CDR3 bases: TGTGCCAGCAGCGTAGTGGCGGTGAGCTCCTACAATGAGCAGTTCTTC.

The chain uses TRBV5-4 and TRBJ2-3; 8 nucleotides line up with TRBD2. Germline loops: CDR1 SGHNT, CDR2 YYREEE (reference sequence). The length of the CDR3 is 15 residues. V was pared by 1 base and J by 2 bases, with 3 bases of the junction left unmatched. The CDR3 coding sequence is TGTGCCAGCAGCTTGCAACTAGCGGACACAGATACGCAGTATTTT. Its translation: CASSLQLADTDTQYF.